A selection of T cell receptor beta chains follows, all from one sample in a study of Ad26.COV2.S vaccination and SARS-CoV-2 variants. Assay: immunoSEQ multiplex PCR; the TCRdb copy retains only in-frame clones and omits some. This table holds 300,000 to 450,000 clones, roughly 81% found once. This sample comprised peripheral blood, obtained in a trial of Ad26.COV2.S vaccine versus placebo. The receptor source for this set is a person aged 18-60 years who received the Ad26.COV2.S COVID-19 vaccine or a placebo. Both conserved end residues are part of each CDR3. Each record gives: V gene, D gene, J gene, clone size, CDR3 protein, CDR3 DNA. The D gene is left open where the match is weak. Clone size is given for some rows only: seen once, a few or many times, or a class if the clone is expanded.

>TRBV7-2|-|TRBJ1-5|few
CASSSDGYSNQPQHF
TGTGCCAGCAGTTCGGACGGGTATAGCAATCAGCCCCAGCATTTT
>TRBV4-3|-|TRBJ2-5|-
CASSPSRGAETQYF
TGCGCCAGCAGCCCCTCTCGGGGGGCGGAGACCCAGTACTTC
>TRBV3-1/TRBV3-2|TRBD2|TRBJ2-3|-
CASSQVAGGLSDTQYF
TGTGCCAGCAGCCAAGTGGCGGGGGGGCTCTCAGATACGCAGTATTTT
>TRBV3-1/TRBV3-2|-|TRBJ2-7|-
CASSQVLVLAGYEQYF
TGTGCCAGCAGCCAAGTCCTTGTGCTTGCCGGCTACGAGCAGTACTTC
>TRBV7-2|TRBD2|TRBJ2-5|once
CASSLDGGGYQETQYF
TGTGCCAGCAGCTTAGATGGCGGGGGGTACCAAGAGACCCAGTACTTC
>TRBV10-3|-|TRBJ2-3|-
CAISESRVNTDTQYF
TGTGCCATCAGTGAGTCGCGGGTGAACACAGATACGCAGTATTTT
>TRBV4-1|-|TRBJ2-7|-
CASSQGDTSYEQYF
TGCGCCAGCAGCCAAGGGGACACCTCCTACGAGCAGTACTTC
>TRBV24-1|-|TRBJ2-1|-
CATSDPRDGEFNEQFF
TGTGCCACCAGTGATCCGAGGGACGGGGAATTCAATGAGCAGTTCTTC
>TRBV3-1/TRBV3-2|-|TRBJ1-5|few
CASSPRGADQPQHF
TGTGCCAGCAGCCCCCGTGGGGCCGATCAGCCCCAGCATTTT
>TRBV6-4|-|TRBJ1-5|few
CARERLNSNQPQHF
TGTGCCAGGGAACGGTTAAATAGCAATCAGCCCCAGCATTTT
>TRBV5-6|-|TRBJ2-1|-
CASSLIAGGNNEQFF
TGTGCCAGCAGCTTGATTGCCGGCGGTAACAATGAGCAGTTCTTC
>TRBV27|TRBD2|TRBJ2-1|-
CASSKPGLAGVSSYNEQFF
TGTGCCAGCAGTAAACCGGGACTAGCGGGGGTTAGCTCCTACAATGAGCAGTTCTTC
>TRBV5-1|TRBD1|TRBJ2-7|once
CASSLWTGLSYEQYF
TGCGCCAGCAGCCTTTGGACAGGACTCTCCTACGAGCAGTACTTC
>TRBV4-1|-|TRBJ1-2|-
CASSQGVGANYGYTF
TGCGCCAGCAGCCAAGGAGTAGGGGCTAACTATGGCTACACCTTC
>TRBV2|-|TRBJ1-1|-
CASNLREAFF
TGTGCCAGCAATTTACGGGAAGCTTTCTTT
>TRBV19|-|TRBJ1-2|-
CASFNYGYTF
TGTGCCAGTTTCAACTATGGCTACACCTTC
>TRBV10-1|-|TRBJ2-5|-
CASSTGWETQYF
TGCGCCAGCAGTACAGGGTGGGAGACCCAGTACTTC
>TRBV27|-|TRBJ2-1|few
CASSLGPPHYNEQFF
TGTGCCAGCAGTTTGGGGCCCCCCCATTACAATGAGCAGTTCTTC
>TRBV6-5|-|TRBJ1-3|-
CASSYGPGNTIYF
TGTGCCAGCAGTTACGGCCCCGGGAACACCATATATTTT
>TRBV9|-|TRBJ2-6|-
CASSVEGPTALLGANVLTF
TGTGCCAGCAGCGTAGAAGGGCCCACTGCCCTTTTGGGGGCCAACGTCCTGACTTTC
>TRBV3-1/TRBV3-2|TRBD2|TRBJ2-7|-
CASSHRGLAGGLSGEQYF
TGTGCCAGCAGCCACCGCGGACTAGCGGGGGGCCTAAGTGGAGAGCAGTACTTC
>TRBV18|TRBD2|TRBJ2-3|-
CASSPPSGSGRAATDTQYF
TGTGCCAGCTCACCACCGTCGGGTAGCGGGAGGGCCGCGACAGATACGCAGTATTTT
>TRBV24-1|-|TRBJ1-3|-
CATSDPPADSGNTIYF
TGTGCCACCAGTGACCCCCCGGCCGACTCTGGAAACACCATATATTTT
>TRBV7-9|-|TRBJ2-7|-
CASSFPDSGYEQYF
TGTGCCAGCAGCTTCCCGGACAGCGGCTACGAGCAGTACTTC
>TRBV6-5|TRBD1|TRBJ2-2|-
CASSSGTGNTGELFF
TGTGCCAGCAGTTCCGGGACAGGTAACACCGGGGAGCTGTTTTTT
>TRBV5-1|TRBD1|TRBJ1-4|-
CASSAGQGASEKLFF
TGCGCCAGCAGCGCGGGACAGGGGGCGAGTGAAAAACTGTTTTTT
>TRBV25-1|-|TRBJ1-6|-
CASSESHYTPLHF
TGTGCCAGCAGTGAATCTCATTATACACCCCTCCACTTT
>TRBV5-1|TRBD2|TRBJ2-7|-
CASSLCGGDTSYEQYF
TGCGCCAGCAGCTTGTGCGGGGGGGACACCTCCTACGAGCAGTACTTC
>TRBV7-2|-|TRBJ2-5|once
CASSYLVARPEETQYF
TGTGCCAGCAGTTACCTCGTAGCAAGGCCAGAAGAGACCCAGTACTTC
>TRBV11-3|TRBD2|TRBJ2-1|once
CASSLTSGHYNEQFF
TGTGCCAGCAGCCTCACTAGCGGACACTACAATGAGCAGTTCTTC
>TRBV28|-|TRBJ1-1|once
CASSNMWGAPEAFF
TGTGCCAGCAGCAACATGTGGGGGGCACCTGAAGCTTTCTTT
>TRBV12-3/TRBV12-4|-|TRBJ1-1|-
CASSRQLNTEAFF
TGTGCCAGCAGCCGACAGCTGAACACTGAAGCTTTCTTT
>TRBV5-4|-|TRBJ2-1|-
CASSPRLTNEQFF
TGTGCCAGCAGCCCGAGGCTCACCAATGAGCAGTTCTTC